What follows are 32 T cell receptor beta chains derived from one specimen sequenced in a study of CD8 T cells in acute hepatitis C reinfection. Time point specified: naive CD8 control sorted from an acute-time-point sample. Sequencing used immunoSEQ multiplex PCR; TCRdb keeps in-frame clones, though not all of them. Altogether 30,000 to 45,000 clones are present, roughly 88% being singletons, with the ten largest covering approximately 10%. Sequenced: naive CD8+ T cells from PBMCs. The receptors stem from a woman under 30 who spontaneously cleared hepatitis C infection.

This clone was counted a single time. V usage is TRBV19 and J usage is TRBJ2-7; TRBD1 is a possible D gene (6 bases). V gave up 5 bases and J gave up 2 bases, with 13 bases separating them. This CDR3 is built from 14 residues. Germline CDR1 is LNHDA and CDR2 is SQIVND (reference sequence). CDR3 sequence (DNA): TGTGCCAGTAGTCTGTCAGGGGATCCCTACGAGCAGTACTTC. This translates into CASSLSGDPYEQYF. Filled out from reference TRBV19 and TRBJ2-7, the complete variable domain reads DGGITQSPKYLFRKEGQNVTLSCEQNLNHDAMYWYRQDPGQGLRLIYYSQIVNDFQKGDIAEGYSVSREKKESFPLTVTSAQKNPTAFYLCASSLSGDPYEQYFGPGTRLTVT.

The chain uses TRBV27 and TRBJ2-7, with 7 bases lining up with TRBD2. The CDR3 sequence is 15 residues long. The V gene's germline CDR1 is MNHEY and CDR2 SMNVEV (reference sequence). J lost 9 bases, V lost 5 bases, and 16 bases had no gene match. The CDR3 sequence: CASSPAGRGRVVQYF. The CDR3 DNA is TGTGCCAGCAGTCCAGCGGGACGCGGAAGGGTGGTGCAGTACTTC.

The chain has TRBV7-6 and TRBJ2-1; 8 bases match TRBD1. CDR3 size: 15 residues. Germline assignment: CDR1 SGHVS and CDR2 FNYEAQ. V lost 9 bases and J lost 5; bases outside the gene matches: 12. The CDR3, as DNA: TGTGCCAGTACTGACACAGGGGGGAATAACAATGAGCAGTTCTTC. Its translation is CASTDTGGNNNEQFF.

Here the CDR3 reads CASSSGTGGRHNEQFF. The DNA for the CDR3 is TGTGCCAGCAGCAGCGGGACAGGGGGCAGGCACAATGAGCAGTTCTTC. The V and J genes are TRBV7-8 and TRBJ2-1, with 12 bases identical to TRBD1. The V gene's germline CDR1 is SGHVS and CDR2 FQNEAQ. CDR3 length: 16 amino acids. The V and J ends lost 5 bases and 5 bases, in that order; junction bases with no gene match: 7.

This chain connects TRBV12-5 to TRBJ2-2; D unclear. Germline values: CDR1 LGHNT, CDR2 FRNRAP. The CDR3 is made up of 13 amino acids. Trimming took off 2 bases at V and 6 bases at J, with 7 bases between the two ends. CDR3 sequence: CASGLPRPGELFF. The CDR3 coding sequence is TGTGCTAGTGGTTTGCCGCGACCCGGGGAGCTGTTTTTT.

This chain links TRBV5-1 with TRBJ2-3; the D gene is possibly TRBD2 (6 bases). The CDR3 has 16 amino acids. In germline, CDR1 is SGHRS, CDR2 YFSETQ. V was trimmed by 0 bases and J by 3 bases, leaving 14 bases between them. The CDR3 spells CASSLVPPGVTDTQYF. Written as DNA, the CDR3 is TGCGCCAGCAGCTTGGTACCTCCGGGAGTGACAGATACGCAGTATTTT. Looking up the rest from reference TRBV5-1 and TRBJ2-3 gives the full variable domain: KAGVTQTPRYLIKTRGQQVTLSCSPISGHRSVSWYQQTPGQGLQFLFEYFSETQRNKGNFPGRFSGRQFSNSRSEMNVSTLELGDSALYLCASSLVPPGVTDTQYFGPGTRLTVL.

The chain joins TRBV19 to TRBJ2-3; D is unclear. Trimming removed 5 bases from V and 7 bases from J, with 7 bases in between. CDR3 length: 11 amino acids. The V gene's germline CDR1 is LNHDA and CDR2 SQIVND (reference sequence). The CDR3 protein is CASSLGHTQYF. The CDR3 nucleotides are TGTGCCAGTAGTCTGGGCCATACGCAGTATTTT.

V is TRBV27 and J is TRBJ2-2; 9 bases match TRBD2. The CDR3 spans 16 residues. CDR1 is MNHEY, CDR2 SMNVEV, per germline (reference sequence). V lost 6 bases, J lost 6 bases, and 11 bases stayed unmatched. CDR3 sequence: CASSLGKVAGAGELFF. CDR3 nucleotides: TGTGCCAGCAGCTTGGGGAAGGTAGCGGGAGCCGGGGAGCTGTTTTTT.

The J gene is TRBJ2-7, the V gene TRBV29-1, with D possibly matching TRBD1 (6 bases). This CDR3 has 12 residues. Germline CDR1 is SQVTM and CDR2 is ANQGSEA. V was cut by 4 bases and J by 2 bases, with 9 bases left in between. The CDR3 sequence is CSVGGQTYEQYF. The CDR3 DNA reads TGCAGCGTTGGCGGACAGACCTACGAGCAGTACTTC.

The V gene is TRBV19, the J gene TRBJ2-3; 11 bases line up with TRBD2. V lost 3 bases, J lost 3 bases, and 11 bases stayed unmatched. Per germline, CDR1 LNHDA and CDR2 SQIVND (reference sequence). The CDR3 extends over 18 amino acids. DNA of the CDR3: TGTGCCAGTAGTATTGTCGGGCTAGCGGGAGGTTTGACAGATACGCAGTATTTT. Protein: CASSIVGLAGGLTDTQYF.

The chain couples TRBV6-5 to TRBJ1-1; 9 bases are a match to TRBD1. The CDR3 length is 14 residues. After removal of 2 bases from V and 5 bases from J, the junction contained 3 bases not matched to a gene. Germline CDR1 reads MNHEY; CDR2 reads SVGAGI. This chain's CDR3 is CASSYRDRETEAFF. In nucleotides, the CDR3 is TGTGCCAGCAGTTACCGGGACAGGGAAACTGAAGCTTTCTTT.

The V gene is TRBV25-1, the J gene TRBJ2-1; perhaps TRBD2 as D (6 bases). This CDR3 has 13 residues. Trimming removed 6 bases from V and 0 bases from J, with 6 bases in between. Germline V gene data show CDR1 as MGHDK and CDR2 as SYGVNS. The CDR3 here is CASSGSSYNEQFF. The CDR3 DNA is TGTGCCAGCAGCGGGAGCTCCTACAATGAGCAGTTCTTC.

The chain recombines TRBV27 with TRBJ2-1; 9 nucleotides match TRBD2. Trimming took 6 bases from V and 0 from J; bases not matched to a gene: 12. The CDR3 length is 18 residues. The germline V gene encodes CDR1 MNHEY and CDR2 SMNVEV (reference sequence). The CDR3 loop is CASSWSLSGGFSYNEQFF. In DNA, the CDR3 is TGTGCCAGCAGCTGGAGTCTCAGCGGGGGGTTCTCCTACAATGAGCAGTTCTTC.

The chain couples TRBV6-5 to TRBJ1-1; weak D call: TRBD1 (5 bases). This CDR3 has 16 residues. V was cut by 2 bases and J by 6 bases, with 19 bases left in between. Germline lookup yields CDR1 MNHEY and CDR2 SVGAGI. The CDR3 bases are TGTGCCAGCAGTTACATGTCGGGGCCCTCGCTCGCTGAAGCTTTCTTT. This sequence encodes CASSYMSGPSLAEAFF.

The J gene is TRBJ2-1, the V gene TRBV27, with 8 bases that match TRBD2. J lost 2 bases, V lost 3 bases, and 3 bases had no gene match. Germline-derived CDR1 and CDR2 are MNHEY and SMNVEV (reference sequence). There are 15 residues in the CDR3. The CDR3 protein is CASSLLAGTYNEQFF. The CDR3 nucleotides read TGTGCCAGCAGTTTGCTAGCGGGTACCTACAATGAGCAGTTCTTC.

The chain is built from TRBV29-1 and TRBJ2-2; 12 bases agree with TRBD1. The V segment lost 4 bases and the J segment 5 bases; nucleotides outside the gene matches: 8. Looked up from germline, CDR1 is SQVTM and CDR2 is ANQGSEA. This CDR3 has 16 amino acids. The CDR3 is CSVVVWDRGRTGELFF. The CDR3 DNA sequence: TGCAGCGTTGTCGTTTGGGACAGGGGGCGGACCGGGGAGCTGTTTTTT.

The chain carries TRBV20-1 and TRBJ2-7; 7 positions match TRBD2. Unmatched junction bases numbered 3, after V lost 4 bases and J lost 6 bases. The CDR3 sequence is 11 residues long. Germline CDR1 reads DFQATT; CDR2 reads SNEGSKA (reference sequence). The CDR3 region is CSAKTSAEQYF. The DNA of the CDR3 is TGCAGTGCTAAAACTAGCGCCGAGCAGTACTTC.

CDR3 region: CASSLARLAGGPDTQYF. CDR3 in DNA: TGTGCCAGCAGCTTAGCGCGGCTAGCGGGAGGTCCAGATACGCAGTATTTT. This chain links TRBV7-8 with TRBJ2-3; 11 bases agree with TRBD2. Trimming at V came to 0 bases and at J to 4 bases, leaving 6 bases not matched to a gene. Germline values: CDR1 SGHVS, CDR2 FQNEAQ. The CDR3 totals 17 residues.

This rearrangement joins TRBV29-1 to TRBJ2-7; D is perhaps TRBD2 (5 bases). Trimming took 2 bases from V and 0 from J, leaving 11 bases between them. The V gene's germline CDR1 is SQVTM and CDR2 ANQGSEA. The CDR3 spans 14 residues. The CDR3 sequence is CSVELPGSSYEQYF. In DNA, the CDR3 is TGCAGCGTTGAACTACCGGGGAGCTCCTACGAGCAGTACTTC.

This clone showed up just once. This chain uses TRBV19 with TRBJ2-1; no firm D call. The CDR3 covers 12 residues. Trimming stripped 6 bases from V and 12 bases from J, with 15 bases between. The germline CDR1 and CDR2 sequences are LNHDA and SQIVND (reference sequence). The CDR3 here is CASSLEVGPQFF. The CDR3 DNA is TGTGCCAGTAGCCTGGAAGTTGGTCCGCAGTTCTTC.

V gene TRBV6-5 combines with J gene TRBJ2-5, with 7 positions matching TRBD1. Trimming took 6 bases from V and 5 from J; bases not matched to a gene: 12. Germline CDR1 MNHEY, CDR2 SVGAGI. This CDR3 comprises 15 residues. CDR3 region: CASRGTTGHRETQYF. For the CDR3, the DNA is TGTGCCAGCAGGGGCACGACAGGGCATCGGGAGACCCAGTACTTC.

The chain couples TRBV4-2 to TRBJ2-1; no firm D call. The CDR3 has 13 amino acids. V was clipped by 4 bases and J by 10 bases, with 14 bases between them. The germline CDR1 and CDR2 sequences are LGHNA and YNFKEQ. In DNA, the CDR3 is TGTGCCAGCAGCCCCTCTATAGCAGGCGAGCAGTTCTTC. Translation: CASSPSIAGEQFF.

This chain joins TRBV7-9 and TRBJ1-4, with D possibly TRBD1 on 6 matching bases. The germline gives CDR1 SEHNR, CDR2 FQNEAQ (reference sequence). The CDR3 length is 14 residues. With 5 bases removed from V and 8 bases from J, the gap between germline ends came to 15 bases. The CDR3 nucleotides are TGTGCCAGCAGCCCGGGGGAAGGGGGGGAAAAACTGTTTTTT. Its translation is CASSPGEGGEKLFF.

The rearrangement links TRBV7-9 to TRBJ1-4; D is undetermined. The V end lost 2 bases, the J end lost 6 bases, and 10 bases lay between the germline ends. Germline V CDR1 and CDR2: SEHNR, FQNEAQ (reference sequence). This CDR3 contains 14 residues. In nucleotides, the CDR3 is TGTGCCAGCAGCTTAAGTAGGGTGGATGAAAAACTGTTTTTT. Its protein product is CASSLSRVDEKLFF.

The CDR3 nucleotides read TGTGCCAGCAGTGACCTGGCGGGAGGCAATCAAGAGACCCAGTACTTC. This sequence encodes CASSDLAGGNQETQYF. The rearrangement links TRBV2 to TRBJ2-5; TRBD2 matches 8 bases. The CDR3 totals 16 residues. J was trimmed by 2 bases and V by 3 bases; bases with no gene match: 8. Germline V gene lookup returns CDR1 SNHLY and CDR2 FYNNEI.

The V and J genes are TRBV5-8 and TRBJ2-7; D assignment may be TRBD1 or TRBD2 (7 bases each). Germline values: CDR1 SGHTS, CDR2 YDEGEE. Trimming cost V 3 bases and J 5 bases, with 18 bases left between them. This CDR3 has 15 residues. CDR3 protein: CASSSKQGGFHEQYF. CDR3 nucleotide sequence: TGTGCCAGCAGCTCGAAGCAGGGGGGGTTTCACGAGCAGTACTTC. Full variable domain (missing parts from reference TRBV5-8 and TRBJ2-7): EAGVTQSPTHLIKTRGQQATLRCSPISGHTSVYWYQQALGLGLQFLLWYDEGEERNRGNFPPRFSGRQFPNYSSELNVNALELEDSALYLCASSSKQGGFHEQYFGPGTRLTVT.

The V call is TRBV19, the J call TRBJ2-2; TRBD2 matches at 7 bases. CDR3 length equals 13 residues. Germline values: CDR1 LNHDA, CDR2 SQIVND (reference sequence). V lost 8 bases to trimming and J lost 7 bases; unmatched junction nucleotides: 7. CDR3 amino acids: CASETSFVGELFF. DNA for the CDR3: TGTGCCAGTGAGACTAGCTTCGTCGGGGAGCTGTTTTTT.

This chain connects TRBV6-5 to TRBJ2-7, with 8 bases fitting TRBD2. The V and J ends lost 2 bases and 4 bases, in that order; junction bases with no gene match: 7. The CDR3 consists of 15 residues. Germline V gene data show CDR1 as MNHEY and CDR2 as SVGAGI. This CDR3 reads CASSYAGGPSYEQYF. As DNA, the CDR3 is TGTGCCAGCAGTTACGCGGGGGGCCCTTCTTACGAGCAGTACTTC.

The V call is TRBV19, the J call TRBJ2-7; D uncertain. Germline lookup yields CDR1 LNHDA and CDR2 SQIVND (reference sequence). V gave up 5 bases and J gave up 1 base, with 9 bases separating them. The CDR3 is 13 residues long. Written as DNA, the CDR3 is TGTGCCAGTAGTCCTGGGCTTTCCTACGAGCAGTACTTC. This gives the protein CASSPGLSYEQYF.

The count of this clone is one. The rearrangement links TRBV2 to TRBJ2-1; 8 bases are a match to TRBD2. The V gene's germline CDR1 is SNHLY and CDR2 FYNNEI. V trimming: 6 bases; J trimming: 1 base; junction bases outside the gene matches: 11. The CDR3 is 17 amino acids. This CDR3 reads CASSGLGAGGSYNEQFF. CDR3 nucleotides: TGTGCCAGCAGCGGGCTGGGGGCGGGAGGATCCTACAATGAGCAGTTCTTC.

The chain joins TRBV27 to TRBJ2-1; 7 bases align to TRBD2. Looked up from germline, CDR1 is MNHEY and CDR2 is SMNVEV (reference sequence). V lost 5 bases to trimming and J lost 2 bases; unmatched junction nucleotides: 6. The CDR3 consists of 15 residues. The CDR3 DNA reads TGTGCCAGCAGTCCGGGGGGATCGGCCTACAATGAGCAGTTCTTC. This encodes CASSPGGSAYNEQFF.

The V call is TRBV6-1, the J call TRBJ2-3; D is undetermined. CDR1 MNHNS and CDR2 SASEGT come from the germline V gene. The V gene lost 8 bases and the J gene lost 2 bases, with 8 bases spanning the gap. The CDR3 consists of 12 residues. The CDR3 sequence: CASLRVTDTQYF. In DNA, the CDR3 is TGTGCCAGCCTACGAGTCACAGATACGCAGTATTTT.